This T cell receptor beta chain came from a study of CD8+ T cells in alopecia areata. For the study at large: Scoring of severity for treated patients was based on percentage of affected scalp area.

The sample holds a few counts of this clone. Antigen specificity is unknown. RNA, once extracted, was reverse transcribed into cDNA for use as the sequencing template. Clones were read by immunoSEQ multiplex PCR, and TCRdb kept only the in-frame ones, dropping some. The data contain some 130,000 clones, about 56% of them seen just once; the ten biggest clones take up roughly 15%. Regarding treatment: oral pan-JAK inhibitor, 5-10 mg twice daily. In alopecia areata patients, both lesional scalp punch biopsies and peripheral blood were collected. Overall study results and limits: Scalp clonality, along with expanded CD8+ clones among the top 100, was significantly decreased by tofacitinib. Clonality in lesional scalp, especially alopecia totalis/universalis, exceeded that of normal scalp.

Sequenced material: CD8+ T cells sorted from blood, taken at week 4, from a patient treated with tofacitinib. This sequence originates from a human donor with alopecia areata.

DNA of the CDR3: TGTGCCAGCAGCTTAATCGGTCGGAGCACAGATACGCAGTATTTT. Amino acids: CASSLIGRSTDTQYF. The rearrangement uses TRBV7-3 and TRBJ2-3, with D unresolved. CDR3 length: 15 amino acids. V lost 1 base and J lost 0, with 8 bases in between. The germline CDR1 and CDR2 sequences are SGHTA and FQGTGA.